One and the same sample provided the 9 T cell receptor beta chains below, sequenced in a study of tumor and adjacent non-tumor tissue in lung cancer. RNA was extracted from bulk tissue without any cell sorting. A modified ARM-PCR protocol with three rounds of nested PCR amplified TCRbeta. TCRdb re-called the multiplex PCR reads with MiXCR, one entry per CDR3 protein. The sample holds over 110,000 distinct CDR3 sequences; approximately 64% are singletons and the top ten take 18%. The specimen sequenced was lung tumor tissue. The source of these receptors is a man aged 55 to 69 with small cell lung cancer.

Concerning this clonotype itself: Since the CDR3 does not end with the conserved phenylalanine or tryptophan, this likely comes from a read error. This chain uses TRBV14 with TRBJ2-7; D gene ambiguous. V shed 4 bases and J shed 3 bases, with 7 bases lying between them. The CDR3 has 12 amino acids. Looked up from germline, CDR1 is SGHDN and CDR2 is FVKESK. DNA for the CDR3: TGTGCCAGCAGCCCTGACTTCTACGAGCAGTACTTA. This encodes CASSPDFYEQYL.

About this clonotype itself: A read error may explain this, as a much larger clone is one base away. J is TRBJ2-7 and V is TRBV6-5, with a weak D call TRBD1 (5 bases). Between the trimmed V and J ends, which lost 8 bases and 3 bases, there was a span of 14 bases. The CDR3 is 13 residues long. From germline, CDR1 is MNHEY and CDR2 SVGAGI. The CDR3 reads CASAQESNYEQYF. The CDR3 DNA is TGTGCCAGCGCACAGGAGTCAAACTACGAGCAGTACTTC.

This clonotype was counted a few times. This rearrangement joins TRBV20-1 to TRBJ2-1; D is uncertain. CDR3 length: 15 amino acids. Between the trimmed V and J ends, which lost 5 bases and 2 bases, there was a span of 16 bases. Germline loops: CDR1 DFQATT, CDR2 SNEGSKA (reference sequence). In DNA, the CDR3 is TGCAGTGCTGAGCCGTGGCAGACCACCTACAATGAGCAGTTCTTC. This codes for CSAEPWQTTYNEQFF.

There are a few counts of this clonotype. The J gene is TRBJ1-3, the V gene TRBV29-1; D remains ambiguous. The CDR3 runs 13 residues. Trimming took 6 bases from V and 0 from J, leaving 9 bases between them. From germline, CDR1 is SQVTM and CDR2 ANQGSEA. In DNA form, the CDR3 reads TGCAGCGTCTGGACTGACTCTGGAAACACCATATATTTT. It is translated as CSVWTDSGNTIYF.

Remarks on this clonotype: This could be a read error, since a much larger clone is one nucleotide away. V and J are TRBV28 and TRBJ1-5; no reliable D call. The CDR3 covers 13 residues. V lost 6 bases and J lost 9, with 15 bases in between. Germline loops: CDR1 MDHEN, CDR2 SYDVKM. The CDR3 nucleotides read TGTGCCAGCAGCCTCGACAAGTCCACGCCCCAGCATTTT. Protein sequence: CASSLDKSTPQHF.

Of note for this clonotype: The germline gene is not matched at one end of the junction; a read error may be the cause. V gene TRBV4-1 combines with J gene TRBJ2-5, with D tentatively TRBD1 or TRBD2 (5 bases each). This CDR3 region has 13 residues. Germline values: CDR1 MGHRA, CDR2 YSYEKL. The CDR3 DNA reads as TGCGCCAGCAGCCGGGACGGCCAAAAGACCCAGTACTTC. It specifies CASSRDGQKTQYF.

Concerning this clonotype: A read error is likely, as this CDR3 ends without the conserved phenylalanine or tryptophan. J is TRBJ1-5 and V is TRBV6-1; the D gene is possibly TRBD1 (6 bases). The CDR3 loop spans 14 amino acids. V was trimmed by 4 bases and J by 3 bases, leaving 10 bases between them. The germline gives CDR1 MNHNS, CDR2 SASEGT. The CDR3 bases are TGTGCCAGCAGTGGGACAGCCTACAATCAGCCCCAGCATTTA. Its protein product is CASSGTAYNQPQHL.

Of note for this clonotype: This likely comes from a read error, as the CDR3 has no conserved phenylalanine or tryptophan at its end. The J gene is TRBJ2-1, the V gene TRBV6-1; 8 positions agree with TRBD1. CDR3 size: 18 residues. The germline V gene encodes CDR1 MNHNS and CDR2 SASEGT. DNA for the CDR3: TGTGCCAGTAGTGAAGCGCCCCAGGGACAGGCTCTCTACAATGAGCAGTTCCTC. It translates to CASSEAPQGQALYNEQFL.

This clonotype occurred many times. The chain has TRBV29-1 and TRBJ2-1; possible D gene TRBD2, 5 bases. Per germline, CDR1 SQVTM and CDR2 ANQGSEA. Trimming cost V 4 bases and J 10 bases, with 11 bases left between them. The CDR3 has 11 residues. CDR3 nucleotides: TGCAGCGTTGTTGCCCGCGGGGAGCAGTTCTTC. Protein: CSVVARGEQFF.